Here is one T cell receptor beta chain with its context. Its target is unknown. This sample is drawn from a study of cytomegalovirus exposure and HLA in healthy donors. Study results and caveats: Sequencing likely produced, as an artifact, a cluster of highly shared sequence variants. TCR beta sequences numbering fewer than 20,000 were associated with HLA alleles at 0.05 false discovery rate in a later analysis. According to the study, 160 or so TCR beta chains were cytomegalovirus-associated.

Germline V gene sequence: CDR1 MDHEN, CDR2 SYDVKM. The CDR3 loop spans 11 amino acids. V lost 8 bases to trimming and J lost 8 bases, with 9 bases between them. In the PCR, 60 Vbeta and 13 Jbeta primers were used. Clones were sequenced by immunoSEQ multiplex PCR, and TCRdb holds only the in-frame ones, with some missing. The sample table includes around 120,000 clones. The receptor was isolated from a young man in good health and CMV-seronegative. This chain joins TRBV28 and TRBJ1-4; no firm D call. Sequencing input: PBMCs. This chain's CDR3 is CASQTWEKLFF. DNA of the CDR3: TGTGCCAGCCAAACATGGGAAAAACTGTTTTTT. The full variable domain, in which reference TRBV28 and TRBJ1-4 provide the parts outside the CDR3, is DVKVTQSSRYLVKRTGEKVFLECVQDMDHENMFWYRQDPGLGLRLIYFSYDVKMKEKGDIPEGYSVSREKKERFSLILESASTNQTSMYLCASQTWEKLFFGSGTQLSVL.